The rows below give T cell receptor beta chains drawn from one sample of a study of blood T cell repertoires in COVID-19. The table came from immunoSEQ multiplex PCR; TCRdb's copy has only in-frame clones and leaves some out. Among approximately 300,000 clones listed, approximately 88% were seen once. The sample comprised PBMCs or T cells enriched from blood (not recorded which). All receptors come from a man between 60 and 75 years old who had recovered from COVID-19. The CDR3 runs from the conserved cysteine through the conserved F or W. Fields, in order: CDR3 DNA, CDR3 protein, D gene, clone size, J gene, V gene. The D gene is left open where the match is weak. Not all rows give a size; the values are once, few, many and, for expanded clones, a class.

CDR3nt: TGTGCCAGCAGCTTAGGAGCGGGAGTTAAAACAGATACGCAGTATTTT
CDR3aa: CASSLGAGVKTDTQYF
d_gene: TRBD2
abundance: NA
j_gene: TRBJ2-3
v_gene: TRBV11-3

CDR3nt: TGTGCCAGCAGTCCCGGGCAGGGGGCTTCACCCCTCCACTTT
CDR3aa: CASSPGQGASPLHF
d_gene: TRBD1
abundance: NA
j_gene: TRBJ1-6
v_gene: TRBV28

CDR3nt: TGTGCCAGCAGTTACTCGAGACAGGGGACTAGCGGGAGATACAATGAGCAGTTCTTC
CDR3aa: CASSYSRQGTSGRYNEQFF
d_gene: TRBD2
abundance: NA
j_gene: TRBJ2-1
v_gene: TRBV6-2/TRBV6-3

CDR3nt: TGTGCCAGCAGCTTATCTAGCGGGGAGACCTACGAGCAGTACTTC
CDR3aa: CASSLSSGETYEQYF
d_gene: TRBD2
abundance: NA
j_gene: TRBJ2-7
v_gene: TRBV7-6

CDR3nt: TGTGCCAGCAGCAAAGAACTAGAAGCCTTACGAGAGCAGTACTTC
CDR3aa: CASSKELEALREQYF
d_gene: NA
abundance: NA
j_gene: TRBJ2-7
v_gene: TRBV21-1

CDR3nt: TGTGCCACCAGTGATAGCACCCGCAATCAGCCCCAGCATTTT
CDR3aa: CATSDSTRNQPQHF
d_gene: NA
abundance: NA
j_gene: TRBJ1-5
v_gene: TRBV24-1

CDR3nt: TGTGCTAGTGGTCAGGACTCCCCTCAACTTTTCTTC
CDR3aa: CASGQDSPQLFF
d_gene: NA
abundance: once
j_gene: TRBJ2-1
v_gene: TRBV12-5

CDR3nt: TGTGCCAGCAGCTCGGACAGGGGATGGGAGACCCAGTACTTC
CDR3aa: CASSSDRGWETQYF
d_gene: TRBD1
abundance: NA
j_gene: TRBJ2-5
v_gene: TRBV7-2

CDR3nt: TGTGCCAGCAGCCCCGGGACAATCTACGAGCAGTACTTC
CDR3aa: CASSPGTIYEQYF
d_gene: NA
abundance: NA
j_gene: TRBJ2-7
v_gene: TRBV27

CDR3nt: TGTGCCAGCAGCTCGGGACAGGTATCAGATACGCAGTATTTT
CDR3aa: CASSSGQVSDTQYF
d_gene: TRBD1
abundance: NA
j_gene: TRBJ2-3
v_gene: TRBV11-2

CDR3nt: TGTGCCAGCAGCTTCGGGGATACGCAGTATTTT
CDR3aa: CASSFGDTQYF
d_gene: NA
abundance: NA
j_gene: TRBJ2-3
v_gene: TRBV7-2

CDR3nt: TGTGCCAGCAGTAGAGTCTCTGGGGCCAACGTCCTGACTTTC
CDR3aa: CASSRVSGANVLTF
d_gene: NA
abundance: NA
j_gene: TRBJ2-6
v_gene: TRBV6-2/TRBV6-3

CDR3nt: TGTGCCAGCAGCTTAGAGAACAGGGCCTATGGCTACACCTTC
CDR3aa: CASSLENRAYGYTF
d_gene: NA
abundance: NA
j_gene: TRBJ1-2
v_gene: TRBV7-2

CDR3nt: TGTGCCAGCAGTGACAGAAGCGGGCCCTCCGGGGAGCTGTTTTTT
CDR3aa: CASSDRSGPSGELFF
d_gene: NA
abundance: NA
j_gene: TRBJ2-2
v_gene: TRBV6-2/TRBV6-3

CDR3nt: TGTGCCACCACAAGCGGGGCGCGAACTGAAGCTTTCTTT
CDR3aa: CATTSGARTEAFF
d_gene: NA
abundance: NA
j_gene: TRBJ1-1
v_gene: TRBV24-1

CDR3nt: TGTGCCAGCAGCTTAGGGTCCCTAGTTTACGAGCAGTACTTC
CDR3aa: CASSLGSLVYEQYF
d_gene: NA
abundance: NA
j_gene: TRBJ2-7
v_gene: TRBV7-2

CDR3nt: TGTGATCTTACAGGGTCCGGGGCGGACTATGGCTACACCTTC
CDR3aa: CDLTGSGADYGYTF
d_gene: NA
abundance: NA
j_gene: TRBJ1-2
v_gene: TRBV18

CDR3nt: TGTGCCAGTAGTATTATGCAGGGTAACTCCTACGAGCAGTACTTC
CDR3aa: CASSIMQGNSYEQYF
d_gene: NA
abundance: NA
j_gene: TRBJ2-7
v_gene: TRBV19

CDR3nt: TGTGCCAGCAGCTTAGGAGCCGTGACTAATGAAAAACTGTTTTTT
CDR3aa: CASSLGAVTNEKLFF
d_gene: NA
abundance: NA
j_gene: TRBJ1-4
v_gene: TRBV7-9

CDR3nt: TGCGCCAGCAGCATTGCAGGGGCCTCTAACTATGGCTACACCTTC
CDR3aa: CASSIAGASNYGYTF
d_gene: NA
abundance: NA
j_gene: TRBJ1-2
v_gene: TRBV5-1

CDR3nt: TGTGCCAGCAGCGTGGGACAGGGTGACTATGGCTACACCTTC
CDR3aa: CASSVGQGDYGYTF
d_gene: TRBD1
abundance: NA
j_gene: TRBJ1-2
v_gene: TRBV7-9

CDR3nt: TGTGCCAGCAGCGTAGACGGGAACAATCAGCCCCAGCATTTT
CDR3aa: CASSVDGNNQPQHF
d_gene: NA
abundance: NA
j_gene: TRBJ1-5
v_gene: TRBV9